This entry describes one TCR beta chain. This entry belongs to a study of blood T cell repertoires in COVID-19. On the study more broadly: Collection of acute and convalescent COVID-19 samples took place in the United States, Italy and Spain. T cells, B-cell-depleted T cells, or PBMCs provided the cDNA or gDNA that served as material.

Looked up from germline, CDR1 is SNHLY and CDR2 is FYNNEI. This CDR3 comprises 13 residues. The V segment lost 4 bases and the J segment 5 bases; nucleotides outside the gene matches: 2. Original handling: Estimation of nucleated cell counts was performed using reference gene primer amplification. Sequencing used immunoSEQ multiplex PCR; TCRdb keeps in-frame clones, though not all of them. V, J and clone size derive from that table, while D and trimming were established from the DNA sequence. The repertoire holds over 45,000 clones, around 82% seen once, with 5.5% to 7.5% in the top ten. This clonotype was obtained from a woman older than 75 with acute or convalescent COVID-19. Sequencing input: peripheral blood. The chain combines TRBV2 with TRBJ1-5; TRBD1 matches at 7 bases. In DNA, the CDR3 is TGTGCCAGCAGTGCCCAGGGGGATCAGCCCCAGCATTTT. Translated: CASSAQGDQPQHF. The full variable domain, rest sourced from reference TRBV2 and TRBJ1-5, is EPEVTQTPSHQVTQMGQEVILRCVPISNHLYFYWYRQILGQKVEFLVSFYNNEISEKSEIFDDQFSVERPDGSNFTLKIRSTKLEDSAMYFCASSAQGDQPQHFGDGTRLSIL.